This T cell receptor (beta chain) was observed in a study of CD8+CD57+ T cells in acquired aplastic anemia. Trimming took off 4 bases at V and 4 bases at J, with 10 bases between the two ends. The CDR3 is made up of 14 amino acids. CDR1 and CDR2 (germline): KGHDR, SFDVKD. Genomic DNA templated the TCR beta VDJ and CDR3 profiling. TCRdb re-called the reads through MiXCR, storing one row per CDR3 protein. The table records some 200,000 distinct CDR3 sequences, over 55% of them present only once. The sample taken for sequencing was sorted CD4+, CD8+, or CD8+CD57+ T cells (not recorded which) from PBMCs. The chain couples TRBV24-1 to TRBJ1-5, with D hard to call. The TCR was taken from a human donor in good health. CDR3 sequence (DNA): TGTGCCACCAGTGACAACAGACTTAATCAGCCCCAGCATTTT. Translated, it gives CATSDNRLNQPQHF.